Listed below are T cell receptor beta chains from one sample, sequenced in a study of cytomegalovirus exposure and HLA in healthy donors. The assay was immunoSEQ multiplex PCR, and TCRdb's table has in-frame clones only and misses some. The sample lists about 120,000 clones; about three quarters were seen once. Sequencing used PBMCs. These receptors all stem from a man in his 60s in good health and CMV-seropositive. The CDR3 runs from the conserved cysteine through the conserved F or W. A D gene is named only where the DNA matches it firmly. The listing skips clone size in some rows; elsewhere it reads once, few, many or a size class.

TRBJ1-1 | . | 13 | TRBV19 | . | CASSIAGLRRAFF | TGTGCCAGTAGTATAGCAGGATTACGTAGAGCTTTCTTT
TRBJ2-6 | . | 16 | TRBV5-6 | . | CASSLRGAGGANVLTF | TGTGCCAGCAGCTTGAGAGGGGCGGGGGGGGCCAACGTCCTGACTTTC
TRBJ1-4 | TRBD1 | 15 | TRBV4-2 | once | CASSQGTGANEKLFF | TGTGCCAGCAGCCAGGGGACAGGGGCTAATGAAAAACTGTTTTTT
TRBJ1-1 | . | 14 | TRBV6-5 | . | CASRPQPGVTEAFF | TGTGCCAGCCGCCCCCAGCCAGGGGTCACTGAAGCTTTCTTT
TRBJ2-3 | . | 14 | TRBV18 | . | CASSPERVVDTQYF | TGTGCCAGCTCACCAGAGAGGGTTGTAGATACGCAGTATTTT
TRBJ2-5 | . | 11 | TRBV18 | few | CASSYQETQYF | TGTGCCAGTTCGTACCAAGAGACCCAGTACTTC
TRBJ2-7 | TRBD1 | 15 | TRBV6-4 | once | CASSVGQVSSYEQYF | TGTGCCAGCAGTGTGGGACAGGTGAGCTCCTACGAGCAGTACTTC
TRBJ2-3 | TRBD1 | 18 | TRBV2 | . | CASSALGQGAGRADTQYF | TGTGCCAGCAGTGCCCTGGGACAGGGGGCTGGTCGGGCAGATACGCAGTATTTT
TRBJ1-2 | . | 12 | TRBV30 | . | CAWSSTGYGYTF | TGTGCCTGGAGTTCAACAGGCTATGGCTACACCTTC
TRBJ1-4 | . | 13 | TRBV7-8 | . | CASIGGPNEKLFF | TGTGCCAGCATCGGAGGCCCTAATGAAAAACTGTTTTTT
TRBJ2-2 | . | 14 | TRBV27 | . | CASRRSRNTGELFF | TGTGCCAGCAGGCGTTCGAGGAACACCGGGGAGCTGTTTTTT
TRBJ2-3 | . | 16 | TRBV30 | . | CAWSAGLPGGTDTQYF | TGTGCCTGGAGTGCGGGACTCCCGGGGGGCACAGATACGCAGTATTTT
TRBJ2-7 | TRBD1 | 15 | TRBV6-5 | . | CASSYFVQGAGEQYF | TGTGCCAGCAGTTACTTCGTACAGGGGGCAGGGGAGCAGTACTTC
TRBJ1-6 | . | 13 | TRBV30 | . | CAWSLSYSSPLHF | TGTGCCTGGAGTTTGAGTTATAGTTCACCCCTCCACTTT
TRBJ2-7 | TRBD1 | 15 | TRBV7-9 | . | CASSSPGQGIYEQYF | TGTGCCAGCAGTTCACCGGGACAGGGAATCTACGAGCAGTACTTC
TRBJ2-7 | . | 13 | TRBV5-1 | . | CASTGAGGYEQYF | TGCGCCAGCACGGGAGCGGGTGGGTACGAGCAGTACTTC
TRBJ1-4 | TRBD1 | 17 | TRBV5-4 | . | CASSSGDREGPNEKLFF | TGTGCCAGCAGCTCGGGGGACAGGGAAGGACCTAATGAAAAACTGTTTTTT
TRBJ1-1 | . | 11 | TRBV6-1 | . | CASSLGTEAFF | TGTGCCAGCAGCCTCGGGACTGAAGCTTTCTTT
TRBJ2-3 | . | 14 | TRBV10-3 | . | CAISEPSRGYTQYF | TGTGCCATCAGTGAGCCCAGCCGGGGTTATACGCAGTATTTT
TRBJ1-3 | . | 14 | TRBV7-2 | . | CASSGRGSGNTIYF | TGTGCCAGCAGCGGTCGGGGATCGGGAAACACCATATATTTT
TRBJ1-3 | . | 11 | TRBV7-9 | . | CASRSGNTIYF | TGTGCCAGCCGTTCTGGAAACACCATATATTTT
TRBJ2-7 | . | 15 | TRBV27 | . | CASTPWARDSYEQYF | TGTGCCAGCACTCCTTGGGCCAGGGACTCCTACGAGCAGTACTTC